This is a list of T cell receptor beta chains from one sample in a study of T cells in Graves' hyperthyroidism and ophthalmopathy. TCRdb re-derived calls from the multiplex PCR reads in MiXCR, one entry per CDR3 protein. The sample gives over 650,000 distinct CDR3 sequences, nearly 45% of which show up once; approximately 6.8% is in the top ten. The sequenced sample was peripheral blood or thyroid tissue (not recorded which). The origin of the receptors is an adult man with Graves' disease, either hyperthyroidism or ophthalmopathy (not recorded which). Both conserved end residues are part of each CDR3. A D gene is named only where the DNA matches it firmly. The size of a clone is reported for some rows only, either as once, few or many, or as a class for expanded clones.

abundance	j_gene	v_gene	d_gene	CDR3aa	CDR3nt
few	TRBJ2-5	TRBV29-1	NA	CSVEGARGQETQYF	TGCAGCGTTGAAGGTGCCCGGGGGCAAGAGACCCAGTACTTC
NA	TRBJ1-1	TRBV6-1	NA	CASSTTGHTEAFF	TGTGCCAGCAGTACAACAGGGCACACTGAAGCTTTCTTT
many	TRBJ2-5	TRBV10-3	NA	CAIRTTTGTQETQYF	TGTGCCATCAGGACCACTACAGGCACCCAAGAGACCCAGTACTTC
few	TRBJ1-2	TRBV6-5	NA	CASSSRALDHGYTF	TGTGCCAGCAGTTCACGGGCCCTCGACCATGGCTACACCTTC
many	TRBJ2-5	TRBV7-3	NA	CAVFSETQYF	TGTGCCGTGTTTTCAGAGACCCAGTACTTC
few	TRBJ2-7	TRBV7-9	TRBD1	CASSFRDRGAGEQYF	TGTGCCAGCAGCTTCCGGGACAGGGGGGCTGGCGAGCAGTACTTC
few	TRBJ1-2	TRBV7-9	TRBD1	CASSLGQGARGYTF	TGTGCCAGCAGCTTAGGACAGGGGGCGCGCGGCTACACCTTC
NA	TRBJ2-7	TRBV2	NA	CASSLNAGNYEQYF	TGTGCCAGCAGTCTAAATGCCGGGAACTACGAGCAGTACTTC
many	TRBJ2-7	TRBV15	TRBD2	CATSRESGGPYEQYF	TGTGCCACCAGCAGAGAGAGCGGGGGGCCCTACGAGCAGTACTTC
NA	TRBJ1-2	TRBV25-1	TRBD1	CASADRANGYTF	TGTGCCAGCGCTGACAGGGCTAATGGCTACACCTTC
NA	TRBJ1-2	TRBV11-1	NA	CASSLGRLSNYGYTF	TGTGCCAGCAGCCTGGGACGGCTTTCTAACTATGGCTACACCTTC
NA	TRBJ1-5	TRBV19	TRBD1	CASSFRDRGKPQHF	TGTGCCAGTAGTTTCCGGGACAGGGGAAAGCCCCAGCATTTT
NA	TRBJ2-7	TRBV7-9	NA	CASSFSERTYEQYF	TGTGCCAGCAGCTTCTCAGAAAGAACCTACGAGCAGTACTTC
few	TRBJ1-2	TRBV6-6	NA	CASRPTGSIGYTF	TGTGCCAGCAGACCCACAGGGTCCATTGGCTACACCTTC
few	TRBJ1-2	TRBV20-1	TRBD1	CSARDLRTGGYGYTF	TGCAGTGCTAGAGATCTGAGGACAGGGGGCTATGGCTACACCTTC
many	TRBJ2-7	TRBV7-9	TRBD2	CASGPSGGEQYF	TGTGCCAGCGGCCCTAGCGGGGGGGAGCAGTACTTC
NA	TRBJ1-1	TRBV6-1	NA	CASSPGHHMNTEAFF	TGTGCCAGCAGTCCGGGACACCACATGAACACTGAAGCTTTCTTT
few	TRBJ2-2	TRBV29-1	TRBD1	CSVDRQGAVGELFF	TGCAGCGTTGATCGACAGGGGGCCGTCGGGGAGCTGTTTTTT
NA	TRBJ1-1	TRBV7-9	NA	CASGLGSTEAFF	TGTGCCAGCGGCCTAGGGTCCACTGAAGCTTTCTTT